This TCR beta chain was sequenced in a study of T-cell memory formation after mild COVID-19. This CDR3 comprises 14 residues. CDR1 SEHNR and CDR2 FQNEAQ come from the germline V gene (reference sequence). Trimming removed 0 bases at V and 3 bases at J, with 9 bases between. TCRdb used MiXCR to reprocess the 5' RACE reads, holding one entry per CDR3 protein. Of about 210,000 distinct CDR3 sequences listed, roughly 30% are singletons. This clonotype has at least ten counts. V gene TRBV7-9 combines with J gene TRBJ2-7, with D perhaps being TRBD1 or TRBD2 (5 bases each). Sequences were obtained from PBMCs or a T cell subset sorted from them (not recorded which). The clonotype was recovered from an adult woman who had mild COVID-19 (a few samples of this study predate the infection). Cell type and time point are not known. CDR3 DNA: TGTGCCAGCAGCTTAGCTGGGGGAAACTACGAGCAGTACTTC. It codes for CASSLAGGNYEQYF.